The clone carrying this T cell receptor beta chain was recorded once. Under the authors' procedure: Counts of nucleated cells, estimated from reference gene primer amplification, were obtained. The table came from immunoSEQ multiplex PCR; TCRdb's copy has only in-frame clones and leaves some out. V, J and clone size reflect that table, while D and trimming were determined from the DNA. There are 200,000 to 250,000 clones in the sample; around four fifths occur only once, and 5.5% to 7.5% lies in the top ten. The entry originates in a study of blood T cell repertoires in COVID-19. Study context: COVID-19 samples, acute and convalescent, were from the United States, Italy and Spain.

Looked up from germline, CDR1 is MNHEY and CDR2 is SMNVEV (reference sequence). V gave up 6 bases and J gave up 6 bases; unmatched junction bases: 10. This CDR3 has 14 amino acids. The sequence derives from a woman aged 55-70 years with active or convalescent COVID-19. This chain joins TRBV27 and TRBJ1-2; TRBD1 aligns across 7 bases. The sequenced sample was peripheral blood. The CDR3 protein is CASRFEGQRHGYTF. The CDR3 nucleotides are TGTGCCAGCAGGTTTGAGGGACAGCGTCATGGCTACACCTTC.